These 25 T cell receptor beta chains were sequenced from one sample in a study of blood T cell repertoires in COVID-19. Measured with immunoSEQ multiplex PCR; TCRdb has only the in-frame clones, and not every one. The data show about 140,000 clones, with about three quarters seen just once and approximately 9.4% held by the top ten. Sequencing used peripheral blood. The receptors were gathered from a woman in her fifties or sixties with active or convalescent COVID-19.

The rearrangement uses TRBV14 and TRBJ1-2, with 7 bases aligning to TRBD1. Unmatched junction bases numbered 9, after V lost 1 base and J lost 4 bases. CDR1 is SGHDN and CDR2 is FVKESK in the germline V gene. This CDR3 contains 16 residues. In DNA form, the CDR3 reads TGTGCCAGCAGCCAAGGTCTGGGGACAGCCGGCTATGGCTACACCTTC. It codes for CASSQGLGTAGYGYTF.

The chain carries TRBV2 and TRBJ1-2; D is uncertain. Germline V CDR1 and CDR2: SNHLY, FYNNEI. The CDR3 is 15 residues long. The V end lost 5 bases, the J end lost 2 bases, and 15 bases lay between the germline ends. This chain's CDR3 is CASSSREQRNYGYTF. The CDR3 nucleotides read TGTGCCAGCAGTTCACGGGAGCAACGCAACTATGGCTACACCTTC.

The chain joins TRBV5-5 to TRBJ2-7; the match to TRBD1 covers 9 bases. CDR3 length equals 14 residues. V shed 4 bases and J 3 bases; nucleotides not matched to a gene: 5. The germline V gene has CDR1 SGHKS and CDR2 YYEKEE (reference sequence). The CDR3 coding sequence is TGTGCCAGCAGCACGGGACAGGGAGGCTACGAGCAGTACTTC. Translated, it gives CASSTGQGGYEQYF.

The chain is built from TRBV7-8 and TRBJ2-1; 9 positions match TRBD2. Trimming removed 1 base from V and 6 bases from J; junction bases left unmatched: 4. Per germline, CDR1 SGHVS and CDR2 FQNEAQ. There are 15 residues in the CDR3. The CDR3 is CASSLEREVGNEQFF. The CDR3 DNA reads as TGTGCCAGCAGCTTAGAGCGGGAGGTGGGCAATGAGCAGTTCTTC.

CDR3 nucleotide sequence: TGTGCCAGCAGCCTCAGGACTGCGGCCCTCACAGATACGCAGTATTTT. It specifies CASSLRTAALTDTQYF. The chain employs TRBV5-8 and TRBJ2-3; D is perhaps TRBD2 (5 bases). CDR1 is SGHTS, CDR2 YDEGEE, per germline. V was trimmed by 4 bases and J by 2 bases, leaving 17 bases between them. This CDR3 region has 16 residues.

This clone has only a few counts. J is TRBJ1-5 and V is TRBV7-2; 8 bases line up with TRBD1. V gave up 2 bases and J gave up 0 bases; unmatched junction bases: 12. CDR1 is SGHTA, CDR2 FQGNSA, per germline. CDR3 length: 19 amino acids. For the CDR3, the DNA is TGTGCCAGCAGCTTAAGGCGCACCGGAGGACAGGGTAGCAATCAGCCCCAGCATTTT. Protein sequence: CASSLRRTGGQGSNQPQHF.

The rearrangement joins TRBV2 to TRBJ1-2, with TRBD1 identical over 7 bases. Trimming cost V 7 bases and J 1 base; bases outside gene matches: 9. The CDR3 runs to 15 residues. Germline V CDR1 and CDR2: SNHLY, FYNNEI. The DNA for the CDR3 is TGTGCCAGCATTCCGGGACAGACCCTTAACTATGGCTACACCTTC. As protein: CASIPGQTLNYGYTF.

This clone was seen once. The chain combines TRBV28 with TRBJ1-5, with 8 bases that match TRBD1. With 4 bases clipped from V and 0 bases from J, the junction kept 8 bases outside the gene matches. The CDR3 runs 17 residues. Per the germline V gene, CDR1 is MDHEN and CDR2 is SYDVKM. The CDR3 region has the DNA TGTGCCAGCAGTTCACCTGGACAGGGTTTTAGCAATCAGCCCCAGCATTTT. Its protein is CASSSPGQGFSNQPQHF.

The CDR3 reads CASSWDRSAQHF. CDR3 nucleotides: TGTGCCAGCAGCTGGGACAGGTCGGCCCAGCATTTT. This chain joins TRBV7-9 and TRBJ1-5, with 8 positions matching TRBD1. Germline CDR1 SEHNR, CDR2 FQNEAQ (reference sequence). This CDR3 is built from 12 residues. V dropped 4 bases and J dropped 11; count of bases not matched to a gene: 4. The full variable domain, with the rest looked up from reference TRBV7-9 and TRBJ1-5, is DTGVSQNPRHKITKRGQNVTFRCDPISEHNRLYWYRQTLGQGPEFLTYFQNEAQLEKSRLLSDRFSAERPKGSFSTLEIQRTEQGDSAMYLCASSWDRSAQHFGDGTRLSIL.

The chain is built from TRBV4-2 and TRBJ1-1; 8 bases fit TRBD1. The CDR3 covers 15 residues. Germline loops: CDR1 LGHNA, CDR2 YNFKEQ. V trimming: 1 base; J trimming: 11 bases; junction bases outside the gene matches: 12. DNA for the CDR3: TGTGCCAGCAGCCAAGGAGCGAGCCAGGGGGCAGACGCTTTCTTT. Translation gives CASSQGASQGADAFF.

The chain uses TRBV18 and TRBJ1-2, with TRBD1 matching over 7 bases. Germline CDR1 is KGHSH and CDR2 is LQKENI. The CDR3 is 14 residues long. Germline trimming cut 0 bases from V and 6 bases from J; bases unmatched to any gene: 4. The CDR3, as DNA: TGTGCCAGCTCACCACCCCAGGGGGTTCATGGCTACACCTTC. It translates to CASSPPQGVHGYTF.

V gene TRBV5-5 combines with J gene TRBJ1-1; 7 bases fit TRBD1. The CDR3 loop spans 16 amino acids. Per germline, CDR1 SGHKS and CDR2 YYEKEE (reference sequence). The J segment lost 1 base and the V segment lost 0 bases, leaving 6 bases of the junction unmatched. In DNA form, the CDR3 reads TGTGCCAGCAGCTTGGTCACCGGGACAGCGAACACTGAAGCTTTCTTT. Its protein is CASSLVTGTANTEAFF.

This rearrangement joins TRBV19 to TRBJ2-4; D gene unclear. Germline V gene data show CDR1 as LNHDA and CDR2 as SQIVND (reference sequence). The V end lost 3 bases, the J end lost 0 bases, and 9 bases lay between the germline ends. This CDR3 region has 15 residues. For the CDR3, the DNA is TGTGCCAGTAGTATGCAGTTTCTAGCCAAAAACATTCAGTACTTC. Protein sequence: CASSMQFLAKNIQYF.

This chain joins TRBV29-1 and TRBJ2-1; D unclear. Trimming removed 7 bases at V and 6 bases at J, with 10 bases between. The CDR3 covers 11 residues. Germline CDR1 SQVTM, CDR2 ANQGSEA. CDR3 region: CSGTFSNEQFF. Written as DNA, the CDR3 is TGCAGCGGAACTTTTAGCAATGAGCAGTTCTTC.

The V gene is TRBV18, the J gene TRBJ2-7; a possible D gene is TRBD2 (6 bases). V dropped 3 bases and J dropped 0 bases, with 21 bases sitting between them. The CDR3 length is 18 residues. Germline values: CDR1 KGHSH, CDR2 LQKENI. For the CDR3, the DNA is TGTGCCAGCTCACCTCGGGGGATCGATCCTTCTAGCTCCTACGAGCAGTACTTC. This translates into CASSPRGIDPSSSYEQYF.

V gene TRBV7-2 combines with J gene TRBJ1-1; the D is unclear. This CDR3 has 14 residues. The V gene's germline CDR1 is SGHTA and CDR2 FQGNSA. V was trimmed by 3 bases and J by 6 bases, leaving 14 bases between them. CDR3 loop: CASSLGDFGAEAFF. CDR3 sequence (DNA): TGTGCCAGCAGCTTGGGAGACTTCGGGGCTGAAGCTTTCTTT.

The chain couples TRBV7-3 to TRBJ2-1, with D possibly being TRBD2 (5 bases). This CDR3 comprises 14 residues. V was cut by 0 bases and J by 9 bases, with 12 bases left in between. The germline V gene has CDR1 SGHTA and CDR2 FQGTGA. The chain's CDR3 is CASSLTVTTGEQFF. The CDR3 bases are TGTGCCAGCAGCTTAACAGTGACTACGGGTGAGCAGTTCTTC.

About this clone: Other nucleotide sequences from this sample produce the same CDR3. This rearrangement joins TRBV30 to TRBJ1-2; D is possibly TRBD1 (6 bases). Germline assignment: CDR1 GTSNPN and CDR2 SVGIG (reference sequence). The CDR3 has 13 amino acids. The ends were cut back, 0 bases at V and 3 bases at J, with 8 bases in the middle. In DNA, the CDR3 is TGTGCCTGGAGTGTAGGGGGTGACTATGGCTACACCTTC. Its protein product is CAWSVGGDYGYTF.

This chain uses TRBV29-1 with TRBJ1-2; D possibly corresponds to TRBD1 (6 bases). Germline V CDR1 and CDR2: SQVTM, ANQGSEA. V was shortened by 6 bases and J by 6 bases, with 11 bases between the two germline ends. There are 11 residues in the CDR3. This chain's CDR3 is CSVRQADGYTF. CDR3 bases: TGCAGCGTCCGACAGGCGGATGGCTACACCTTC.

V and J are TRBV5-6 and TRBJ1-2; 8 nucleotides align to TRBD1. V lost 1 base and J lost 4; bases outside the gene matches: 3. Looked up from germline, CDR1 is SGHDT and CDR2 is YYEEEE. The CDR3 consists of 14 residues. In DNA, the CDR3 is TGTGCCAGCAGCTTGAGCGGGACAGGCTATGGCTACACCTTC. This translates into CASSLSGTGYGYTF.

V gene TRBV9 combines with J gene TRBJ2-2, with D possibly TRBD2 on 6 matching bases. The V gene lost 3 bases and the J gene lost 6 bases, with 18 bases spanning the gap. Germline V gene sequence: CDR1 SGDLS, CDR2 YYNGEE. The length of the CDR3 is 16 residues. The CDR3 sequence is CASSASGTPFAGELFF. CDR3 DNA sequence: TGTGCCAGCAGCGCCTCCGGGACTCCCTTCGCCGGGGAGCTGTTTTTT.

The chain joins TRBV18 to TRBJ1-1; a weak D match, TRBD1 (5 bases). The V gene's germline CDR1 is KGHSH and CDR2 LQKENI. V was pared by 1 base and J by 4 bases, with 10 bases between. The CDR3 extends over 14 amino acids. The DNA for the CDR3 is TGTGCCAGCTCACCACTAGCGGGGACCACTGAAGCTTTCTTT. Its translation: CASSPLAGTTEAFF.

Only one count was recorded for this clone. The chain joins TRBV19 to TRBJ1-2, with 11 bases aligning to TRBD1. This CDR3 is built from 15 residues. Germline CDR1 is LNHDA and CDR2 is SQIVND (reference sequence). V dropped 5 bases and J dropped 5; count of bases not matched to a gene: 7. CDR3 amino acids: CASSPRTGGGYGYTF. CDR3 nucleotide sequence: TGTGCCAGTAGTCCCCGGACAGGGGGCGGGTATGGCTACACCTTC.

The chain combines TRBV24-1 with TRBJ2-6; the match to TRBD1 covers 9 bases. Losses at the gene ends were 3 bases for V and 1 base for J; bases not matched to a gene: 6. The CDR3 contains 18 residues. Germline CDR1 is KGHDR and CDR2 is SFDVKD. The DNA of the CDR3 is TGTGCCACCAGTGATCCGGGACAGGGTAGGTCTGGGGCCAACGTCCTGACTTTC. Its protein product is CATSDPGQGRSGANVLTF.

This clone has just one count. The genes are TRBV3-1 (or the pseudogene TRBV3-2) and TRBJ2-7, with 7 bases lining up with TRBD2. The CDR3 spans 13 residues. Losses at the gene ends were 4 bases for V and 3 bases for J; bases not matched to a gene: 3. CDR1 and CDR2 from the germline V gene are LGHDT and YNNKEL (reference sequence). The DNA for the CDR3 is TGTGCCAGCAGCCGGACTAGAAACTACGAGCAGTACTTC. This translates into CASSRTRNYEQYF.